Each of the 5 T cell receptor beta chains below was sequenced from the same sample in a study of T cells in Graves' hyperthyroidism and ophthalmopathy. It was RNA transcripts that yielded the amplified TCR beta CDR3 regions. Using the HTBI primer set, a first-round RT-PCR was run on the TCR CDR3. TCRdb used MiXCR to reprocess the multiplex PCR reads, holding one entry per CDR3 protein. The sample shows 500,000 or so distinct CDR3 sequences, roughly a sixth of them seen only once. Sequencing input: blood. These receptors were obtained from a young woman with Graves' ophthalmopathy.

The chain is built from TRBV6-5 and TRBJ2-2, with D perhaps TRBD1 or TRBD2 (6 bases each). The CDR3 consists of 15 residues. Between the trimmed V and J ends, which lost 3 bases and 4 bases, there was a span of 12 bases. Germline-derived CDR1 and CDR2 are MNHEY and SVGAGI. CDR3 region: CASSYRGEPTGELFF. CDR3 sequence (DNA): TGTGCCAGCAGTTATAGGGGGGAGCCCACCGGGGAGCTGTTTTTT.

In this sample, this clonotype turned up a few times. This chain uses TRBV12-5 with TRBJ2-7; 8 bases line up with TRBD1. Germline CDR1 reads LGHNT; CDR2 reads FRNRAP. V lost 7 bases, J lost 2 bases, and 10 bases stayed unmatched. There are 15 residues in the CDR3. The CDR3 here is CASALGQGATYEQYF. The CDR3 nucleotides read TGTGCTAGTGCCCTAGGACAGGGCGCTACCTACGAGCAGTACTTC.

This clonotype was picked up many times. CDR3 amino acids: CASSLSGSLSYNEQFF. Here the CDR3 DNA reads TGTGCCAGCAGTTTAAGCGGGAGCCTTTCCTACAATGAGCAGTTCTTC. The chain recombines TRBV28 with TRBJ2-1, with TRBD2 matching over 8 bases. The CDR3 covers 16 residues. The germline CDR1 and CDR2 sequences are MDHEN and SYDVKM. V shed 2 bases and J 1 base; nucleotides not matched to a gene: 4.

V usage is TRBV10-3 and J usage is TRBJ1-1; TRBD1 aligns across 8 bases. V dropped 5 bases and J dropped 1; count of bases not matched to a gene: 3. CDR3 length: 14 residues. CDR1 and CDR2 from the germline V gene are ENHRY and SYGVKD. CDR3 DNA: TGTGCCATCAGTCCAGGGGGCGCGAACACTGAAGCTTTCTTT. It specifies CAISPGGANTEAFF.

This CDR3 is CASSWTDLNQPQHF. CDR3 DNA sequence: TGTGCCAGCAGCTGGACAGACCTTAATCAGCCCCAGCATTTT. This chain connects TRBV28 to TRBJ1-5, with D maybe TRBD1 (6 bases). Looked up from germline, CDR1 is MDHEN and CDR2 is SYDVKM. V lost 6 bases and J 4 bases, leaving 13 bases between the germline ends. The CDR3 is 14 amino acids.